A selection of T cell receptor beta chains follows, all from one sample in a study of cytomegalovirus exposure and HLA in healthy donors. Data came from immunoSEQ multiplex PCR; TCRdb stores just in-frame clones and leaves some out. The sample records tens of thousands of clones, 65% to 85% being singletons. Sequenced input: PBMCs. These receptors originate from a man younger than 35 in good health and CMV-seronegative. Each CDR3 is given with its conserved first and last residue. The D gene is left open where the match is weak. Only part of the rows carry a size: once, few, many, or a class if the clone is expanded.

J,V,D,size,DNA,CDR3
TRBJ1-1,TRBV9,NA,NA,TGTGCCAGCAGCCCAACACAGGGTCCAAACACTGAAGCTTTCTTT,CASSPTQGPNTEAFF
TRBJ2-2,TRBV14,TRBD2,NA,TGTGCCAGCAGCCAGGTTCCGGGGGGTGCCGGGGAGCTGTTTTTT,CASSQVPGGAGELFF
TRBJ2-1,TRBV19,TRBD2,NA,TGTGCCAGTAGAAGGCGGGAGCTCAATGAGCAGTTCTTC,CASRRRELNEQFF
TRBJ2-7,TRBV19,TRBD1,NA,TGTGCCAGTAGTGTCACAGGGGGGATCAGGGAGCAGTACTTC,CASSVTGGIREQYF
TRBJ2-7,TRBV7-9,TRBD2,few,TGTGCCAGTCGACGCCCCGCTGGGACTAGCGGACCCTACGAGCAGTACTTC,CASRRPAGTSGPYEQYF
TRBJ1-2,TRBV6-5,TRBD1,NA,TGTGCCAGCAGTCCCGGACAGGGGAAGTCGAGAGGCTACACCTTC,CASSPGQGKSRGYTF
TRBJ2-1,TRBV2,TRBD2,NA,TGTGCCAGCAGTCGACTAGCGGGAGGAGGAAATGAGCAGTTCTTC,CASSRLAGGGNEQFF
TRBJ2-5,TRBV4-1,NA,NA,TGCGCCAGCAGCCAAGAAGGGGGAGGGCGAGAGACCCAGTACTTC,CASSQEGGGRETQYF
TRBJ2-2,TRBV6-1,NA,NA,TGTGCCAGCAGTGCGGCCATAGGGGGCACCGGGGAGCTGTTTTTT,CASSAAIGGTGELFF
TRBJ1-1,TRBV27,NA,NA,TGTGCCAGCAGTTTGACAGAGGGGACAAAAGCTTTCTTT,CASSLTEGTKAFF
TRBJ1-5,TRBV28,NA,NA,TGTGCCAGCTGGAGGTATAGCAATCAGCCCCAGCATTTT,CASWRYSNQPQHF
TRBJ2-5,TRBV28,NA,few,TGTGCCAGCAGTTTATTGGCAGGGGAAGGGGAAGAGACCCAGTACTTC,CASSLLAGEGEETQYF
TRBJ2-1,TRBV25-1,TRBD2,once,TGTGCCAGCAGTGGGGGGGGGTCGGGTTTCGAGCAGTTCTTC,CASSGGGSGFEQFF
TRBJ2-7,TRBV19,NA,NA,TGTGCCAGTAGTATTCGGGACACCTACGAGCAGTACTTC,CASSIRDTYEQYF
TRBJ2-3,TRBV19,NA,NA,TGTGCCAGTAGTGGACACAGGGGACTGATCTCCACTAGCACAGATACGCAGTATTTT,CASSGHRGLISTSTDTQYF
TRBJ2-3,TRBV7-7,TRBD2,NA,TGTGCTAGCAGCCAAGGGACTAGCGGCTACACAGATACGCAGTATTTT,CASSQGTSGYTDTQYF
TRBJ2-1,TRBV7-3,TRBD2,NA,TGTGCCAGCAGCTTAATGCGCGGGAGGGCTGGGGGTGAGCAGTTCTTC,CASSLMRGRAGGEQFF
TRBJ2-1,TRBV13,NA,NA,TGTGCCAGCAGCTTAGCCCCGGGTTGGCAGTTCTTC,CASSLAPGWQFF
TRBJ2-5,TRBV28,TRBD2,NA,TGTGCCAGCAGTTTATTGGCGGGAGGCCAAGAGACCCAGTACTTC,CASSLLAGGQETQYF
TRBJ1-1,TRBV2,NA,few,TGTGCCAGCAGTAATGGACACTGGGCTTTCTTT,CASSNGHWAFF
TRBJ2-3,TRBV27,TRBD2,NA,TGTGCCAGCAGTTTGTTTAGCGGGAGCACAGATACGCAGTATTTT,CASSLFSGSTDTQYF
TRBJ1-1,TRBV9,NA,NA,TGTGCCAGCAGCGTAACACAGGGCGCTAACACTGAAGCTTTCTTT,CASSVTQGANTEAFF
TRBJ1-6,TRBV28,TRBD1,NA,TGTGCCAGCAGGGACCAGGACAGGGGTATGTCACCCCTCCACTTT,CASRDQDRGMSPLHF
TRBJ1-2,TRBV5-4,NA,NA,TGTGCCAGCAGCTTATCCCTGGGGGGGCCCTATGGCTACACCTTC,CASSLSLGGPYGYTF
TRBJ2-5,TRBV6-1,TRBD1,NA,TGTGCCAGCAGTGAAGGGGAGGGACGACAGGGGGCGTTTGAGACCCAGTACTTC,CASSEGEGRQGAFETQYF
TRBJ1-5,TRBV5-4,TRBD1,NA,TGTGCCAGACAGGGGTCCCAGCATTTT,CARQGSQHF
TRBJ1-1,TRBV9,TRBD1,NA,TGTGCCAGCAGCAACAGGGACAGGCTAGCTGAAGCTTTCTTT,CASSNRDRLAEAFF
TRBJ1-2,TRBV30,TRBD1,NA,TGTGCCTTGACAGGGTTAAACTATGGCTACACCTTC,CALTGLNYGYTF
TRBJ1-6,TRBV28,NA,NA,TGTGCCAGCACCCCCGGGGGGGGATATTCACCCCTCCACTTT,CASTPGGGYSPLHF
TRBJ2-7,TRBV6-5,NA,once,TGTGCCAGCAGTTACTCGAGATGGCGGGGGCTCGAGCAGTACTTC,CASSYSRWRGLEQYF
TRBJ1-4,TRBV9,TRBD1,NA,TGTGCCAGCAGCGCAGGACAGGCAACTAATGAAAAACTGTTTTTT,CASSAGQATNEKLFF
TRBJ1-1,TRBV11-2,NA,NA,TGTGCCAGCAGCTTCGGAGGGTATAAGGAAGCTTTCTTT,CASSFGGYKEAFF
TRBJ1-1,TRBV9,TRBD1,NA,TGTGCCAGCAGCCCTTCAGGGGGCGGCACTGAAGCTTTCTTT,CASSPSGGGTEAFF
TRBJ2-5,TRBV29-1,TRBD2,NA,TGCAGCGTCACCTCTCTAGCGGGAGGGCCTCTTGAGACCCAGTACTTC,CSVTSLAGGPLETQYF
TRBJ2-4,TRBV2,TRBD2,NA,TGTGCCAGCATCCCTGGCGGGGGAGCCAAAAACATTCAGTACTTC,CASIPGGGAKNIQYF
TRBJ2-7,TRBV2,TRBD1,NA,TGTGCCACCAGAATAGACAGGGGGCCCTACGAGCAGTACTTC,CATRIDRGPYEQYF
TRBJ2-1,TRBV5-4,TRBD2,NA,TGTGCCAGCAGCTTGAAGGCGGGAGGCTTGAATGAGCAGTTCTTC,CASSLKAGGLNEQFF
TRBJ2-5,TRBV28,NA,NA,TGTGCCAGCAGCCGCGGGACCAACCAAGAGACCCAGTACTTC,CASSRGTNQETQYF
TRBJ1-1,TRBV30,TRBD1,once,TGTGCCTGGAGGGCTAGCGACAGGGGATTCACTGAAGCTTTCTTT,CAWRASDRGFTEAFF
TRBJ2-1,TRBV7-9,TRBD2,NA,TGTGCCAGCAGCTGGGTTCCGGGACTAGTCCCGGGTGAGCAGTTCTTC,CASSWVPGLVPGEQFF
TRBJ2-7,TRBV7-2,NA,NA,TGTGCCAGCAGCATGGGAGGCTACGAGCAGTACTTC,CASSMGGYEQYF
TRBJ2-3,TRBV5-1,TRBD2,once,TGCGCCAGCAGCTTGGGGACTAGCGGAACGGGGTCCGATACGCAGTATTTT,CASSLGTSGTGSDTQYF
TRBJ2-7,TRBV19,NA,NA,TGTGCCAGTAGTATAGTAGCGGACCGCACCTACGAGCAGTACTTC,CASSIVADRTYEQYF
TRBJ2-2,TRBV19,NA,NA,TGTGCCAGTACCTTAAGAGCGGCCAACACCGGGGAGCTGTTTTTT,CASTLRAANTGELFF
TRBJ1-2,TRBV15,NA,few,TGTGCCACCAGCAGAGATCAATCGGGAGGCTACACCTTC,CATSRDQSGGYTF
TRBJ2-3,TRBV7-9,NA,NA,TGTGCCAGCAGCTTAGGGGTAGCGGCTACAGATACGCAGTATTTT,CASSLGVAATDTQYF
TRBJ2-3,TRBV25-1,NA,few,TGTGCCAGCAGTGAAGGTCCCACGAGGTCCACAGATACGCAGTATTTT,CASSEGPTRSTDTQYF
TRBJ1-2,TRBV29-1,TRBD1,NA,TGCAGCGCTAGGACAGGGGGCGTCTCGGGCTACACCTTC,CSARTGGVSGYTF
TRBJ2-1,TRBV29-1,NA,NA,TGCAGCGTTGAAGGCGGACAGACCCCCTACAATGAGCAGTTCTTC,CSVEGGQTPYNEQFF
TRBJ2-1,TRBV2,TRBD2,NA,TGTGCCAGCAGCAGACTAGCGGGAGGGCCCGATGAGCAGTTCTTC,CASSRLAGGPDEQFF
TRBJ2-1,TRBV7-9,NA,NA,TGTGCCAGCAGCTTAGCGGGCGGGATTGATGAGCAGTTCTTC,CASSLAGGIDEQFF
TRBJ2-3,TRBV5-6,NA,few,TGTGCCAGCAGCGATCCGGGAGAATTCACAGATACGCAGTATTTT,CASSDPGEFTDTQYF
TRBJ1-2,TRBV9,TRBD1,once,TGTGCCAGTACAGGGGGCGATGGCTACACCTTC,CASTGGDGYTF